The entry below describes one T cell receptor beta chain. What it recognizes is unknown. V lost 1 base and J lost 4; bases outside the gene matches: 9. The CDR3 sequence is 16 residues long. CDR1 and CDR2 (germline): MNHNS, SASEGT. These data come from a study of cytomegalovirus exposure and HLA in healthy donors. Whole-study findings and limits: Later, an analysis found that common viral pathogens appeared to be linked with several of the most significant clusters. At a 0.05 false discovery rate, a later analysis found around 17,000 TCR beta sequences to be associated with HLA alleles.

With 60 Vbeta and 13 Jbeta primers, the PCR was carried out. Assay used: immunoSEQ multiplex PCR; TCRdb lists only in-frame clones, some missing. The table shows about 82,000 clones, with around 68% occurring only once. This TCR derives from a man between 35 and 55 years old in good health and CMV-seropositive. This sequence joins TRBV6-1 and TRBJ2-5; 7 bases are shared with TRBD2. Sample: PBMCs. The CDR3 bases are TGTGCCAGCAGTGAAGGGGGCGGGAGAGGGAGAGAGACCCAGTACTTC. It specifies CASSEGGGRGRETQYF.